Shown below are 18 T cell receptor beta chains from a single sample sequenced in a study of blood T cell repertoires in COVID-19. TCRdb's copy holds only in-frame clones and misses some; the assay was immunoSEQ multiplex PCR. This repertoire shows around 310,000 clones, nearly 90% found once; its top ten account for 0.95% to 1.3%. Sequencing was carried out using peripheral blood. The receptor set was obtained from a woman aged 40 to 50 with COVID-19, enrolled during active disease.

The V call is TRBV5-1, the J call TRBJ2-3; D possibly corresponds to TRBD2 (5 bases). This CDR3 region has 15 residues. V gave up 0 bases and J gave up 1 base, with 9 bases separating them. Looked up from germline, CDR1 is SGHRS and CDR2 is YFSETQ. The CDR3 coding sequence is TGCGCCAGCAGCTTGGATCGGGGTGGCACAGATACGCAGTATTTT. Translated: CASSLDRGGTDTQYF.

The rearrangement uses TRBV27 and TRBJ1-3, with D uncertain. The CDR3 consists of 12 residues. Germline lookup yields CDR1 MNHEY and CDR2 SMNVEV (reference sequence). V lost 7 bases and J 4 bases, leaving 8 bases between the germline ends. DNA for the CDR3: TGTGCCAGCACTATTCACGGAAACACCATATATTTT. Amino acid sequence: CASTIHGNTIYF.

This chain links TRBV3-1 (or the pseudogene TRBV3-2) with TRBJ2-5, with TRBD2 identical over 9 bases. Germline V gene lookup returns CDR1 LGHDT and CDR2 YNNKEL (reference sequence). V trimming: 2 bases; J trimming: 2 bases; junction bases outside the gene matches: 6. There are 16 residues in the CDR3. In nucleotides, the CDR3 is TGTGCCAGCAGCCAATTTAAGCGGGGGGATCAAGAGACCCAGTACTTC. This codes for CASSQFKRGDQETQYF.

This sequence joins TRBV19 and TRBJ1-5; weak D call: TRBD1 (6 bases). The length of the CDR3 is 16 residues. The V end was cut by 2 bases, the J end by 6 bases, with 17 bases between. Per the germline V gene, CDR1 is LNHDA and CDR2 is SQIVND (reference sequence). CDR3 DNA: TGTGCCAGTAGTATACAGGGCAGGGGAACCGGTCAGCCCCAGCATTTT. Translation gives CASSIQGRGTGQPQHF.

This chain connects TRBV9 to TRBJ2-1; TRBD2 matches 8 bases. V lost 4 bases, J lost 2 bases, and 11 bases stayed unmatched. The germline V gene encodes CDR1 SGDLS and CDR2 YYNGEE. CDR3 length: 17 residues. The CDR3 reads CASSPRLASNPYNEQFF. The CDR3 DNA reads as TGTGCCAGCAGCCCGAGACTAGCGTCTAACCCCTACAATGAGCAGTTCTTC.

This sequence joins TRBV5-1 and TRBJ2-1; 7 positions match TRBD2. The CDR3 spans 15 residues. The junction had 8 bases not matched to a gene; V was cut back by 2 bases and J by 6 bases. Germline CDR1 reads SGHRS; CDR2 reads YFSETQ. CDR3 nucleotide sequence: TGCGCCAGCAGCTTTGGGCTAGCGGTCCTCAATGAGCAGTTCTTC. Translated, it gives CASSFGLAVLNEQFF.

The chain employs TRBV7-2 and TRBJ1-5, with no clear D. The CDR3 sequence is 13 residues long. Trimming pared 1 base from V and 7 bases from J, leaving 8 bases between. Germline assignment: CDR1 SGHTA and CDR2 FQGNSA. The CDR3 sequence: CASSLVRRQPQHF. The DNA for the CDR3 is TGTGCCAGCAGCTTAGTGAGGCGGCAGCCCCAGCATTTT.

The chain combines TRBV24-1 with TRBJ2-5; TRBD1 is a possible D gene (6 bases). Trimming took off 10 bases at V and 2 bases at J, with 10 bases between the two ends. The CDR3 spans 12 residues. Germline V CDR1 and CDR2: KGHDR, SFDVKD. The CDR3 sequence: CATEGGQETQYF. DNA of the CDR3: TGTGCCACGGAAGGGGGTCAAGAGACCCAGTACTTC.

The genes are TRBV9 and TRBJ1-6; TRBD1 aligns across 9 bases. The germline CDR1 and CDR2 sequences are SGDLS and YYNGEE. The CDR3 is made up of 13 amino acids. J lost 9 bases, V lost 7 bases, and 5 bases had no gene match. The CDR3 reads CASSDRGSSPLHF. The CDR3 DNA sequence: TGTGCCAGCTCGGACAGGGGTAGTTCACCCCTCCACTTT.

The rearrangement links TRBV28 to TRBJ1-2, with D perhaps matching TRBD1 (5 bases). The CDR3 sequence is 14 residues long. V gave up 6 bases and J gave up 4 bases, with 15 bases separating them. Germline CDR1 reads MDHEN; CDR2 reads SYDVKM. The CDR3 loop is CASSARMGGYGYTF. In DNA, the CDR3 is TGTGCCAGCAGCGCCCGCATGGGGGGCTATGGCTACACCTTC.

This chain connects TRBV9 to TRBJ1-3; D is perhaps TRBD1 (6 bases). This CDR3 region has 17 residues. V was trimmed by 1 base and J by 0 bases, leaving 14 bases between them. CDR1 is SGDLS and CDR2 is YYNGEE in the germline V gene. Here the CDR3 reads CASSVNSGALSGNTIYF. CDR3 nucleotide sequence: TGTGCCAGCAGCGTAAACTCAGGGGCCCTCTCTGGAAACACCATATATTTT.

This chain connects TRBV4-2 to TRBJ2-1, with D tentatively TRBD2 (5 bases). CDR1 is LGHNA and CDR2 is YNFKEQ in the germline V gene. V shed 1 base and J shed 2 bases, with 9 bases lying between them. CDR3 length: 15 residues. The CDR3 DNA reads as TGTGCCAGCAGCCAAGCCAGCGGAACCTACAATGAGCAGTTCTTC. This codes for CASSQASGTYNEQFF.

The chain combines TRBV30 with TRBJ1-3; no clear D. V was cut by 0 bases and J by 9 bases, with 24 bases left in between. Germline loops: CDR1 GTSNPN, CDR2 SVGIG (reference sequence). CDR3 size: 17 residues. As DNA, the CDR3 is TGTGCCTGGAGTGTGCCTGTCGTGGGCAGGCCCCCAGGCACCATATATTTT. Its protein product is CAWSVPVVGRPPGTIYF. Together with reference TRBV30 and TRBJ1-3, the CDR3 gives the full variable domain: SQTIHQWPATLVQPVGSPLSLECTVEGTSNPNLYWYRQAAGRGLQLLFYSVGIGQISSEVPQNLSASRPQDRQFILSSKKLLLSDSGFYLCAWSVPVVGRPPGTIYFGEGSWLTVV.

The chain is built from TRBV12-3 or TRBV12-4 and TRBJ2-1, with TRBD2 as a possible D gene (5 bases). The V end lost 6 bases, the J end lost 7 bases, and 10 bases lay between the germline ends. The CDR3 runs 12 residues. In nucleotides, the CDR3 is TGTGCCAGCAGCATGACTATGAATGAGCAGTTCTTC. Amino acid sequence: CASSMTMNEQFF.

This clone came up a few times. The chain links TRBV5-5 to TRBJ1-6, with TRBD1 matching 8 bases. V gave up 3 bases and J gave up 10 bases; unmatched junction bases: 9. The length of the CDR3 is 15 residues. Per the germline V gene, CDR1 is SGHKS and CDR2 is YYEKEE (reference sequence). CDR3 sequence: CASSSQGAVPSPLHF. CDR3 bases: TGTGCCAGCAGCTCCCAGGGGGCAGTACCCTCACCCCTCCACTTT.

CDR3 in DNA: TGTGCCAGTAGTTCGACTAGTTCAGATACGCAGTATTTT. It specifies CASSSTSSDTQYF. This rearrangement joins TRBV19 to TRBJ2-3, with D possibly matching TRBD2 (6 bases). The CDR3 consists of 13 residues. The germline CDR1 and CDR2 sequences are LNHDA and SQIVND (reference sequence). Deletions cut 5 bases from V and 4 bases from J, with 10 bases between.

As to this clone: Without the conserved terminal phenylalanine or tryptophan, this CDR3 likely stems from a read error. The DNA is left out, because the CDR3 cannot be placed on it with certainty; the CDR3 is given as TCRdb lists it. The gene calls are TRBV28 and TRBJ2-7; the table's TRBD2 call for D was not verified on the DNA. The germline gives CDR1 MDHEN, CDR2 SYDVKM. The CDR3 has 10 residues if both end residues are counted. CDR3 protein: CASTRRLRAC.

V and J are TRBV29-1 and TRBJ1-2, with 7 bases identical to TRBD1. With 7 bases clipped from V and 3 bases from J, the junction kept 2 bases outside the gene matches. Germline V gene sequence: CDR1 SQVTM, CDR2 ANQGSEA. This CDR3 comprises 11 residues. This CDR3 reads CSAGTDYGYTF. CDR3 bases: TGCAGCGCCGGGACAGACTATGGCTACACCTTC. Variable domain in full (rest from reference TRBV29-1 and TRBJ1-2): SAVISQKPSRDICQRGTSLTIQCQVDSQVTMMFWYRQQPGQSLTLIATANQGSEATYESGFVIDKFPISRPNLTFSTLTVSNMSPEDSSIYLCSAGTDYGYTFGSGTRLTVV.